A single sample is the source of the 32 T cell receptor beta chains below, sequenced in a study of Tregs in tolerant kidney transplant recipients. Related graft donors supplied nonmyeloablative bone marrow transplants, and mixed chimerism was transient. Measured with immunoSEQ multiplex PCR; TCRdb has only the in-frame clones, and not every one. The sample has tens of thousands of clones; approximately 93% are singletons. The sample in question was CD4+ T cells from blood (PBMCs), obtained 12 months after the transplant. The receptor source for this set is a human patient who received a combined kidney and bone marrow transplant. Some T cells may originate from the graft donor.

This chain connects TRBV18 to TRBJ2-5; a weak D match, TRBD2 (6 bases). The last part of the DNA fits TRBJ2-7 better; the J call may be wrong. The CDR3 consists of 14 residues. Per germline, CDR1 KGHSH and CDR2 LQKENI. The CDR3 loop reads CASSPRSGSYEQYF. In DNA, the CDR3 is TGTGCCAGCTCCCCTCGATCCGGGAGCTACGAGCAGTACTTC.

The chain recombines TRBV7-2 with TRBJ2-1, with D perhaps TRBD1 (6 bases). This CDR3 is built from 14 residues. Germline-derived CDR1 and CDR2 are SGHTA and FQGNSA. V dropped 8 bases and J dropped 2 bases, with 13 bases sitting between them. The CDR3 loop is CASGVQGTYNEQFF. The CDR3 nucleotides are TGTGCCAGCGGAGTCCAGGGGACCTACAATGAGCAGTTCTTC.

CDR3 nucleotides: TGCGCCAGCAGCCGGGACAGGGACTACGAGCAGTACTTC. It is translated as CASSRDRDYEQYF. The V and J genes are TRBV5-1 and TRBJ2-7, with 9 bases fitting TRBD1. With 4 bases clipped from V and 3 bases from J, the junction kept 2 bases outside the gene matches. Germline V gene lookup returns CDR1 SGHRS and CDR2 YFSETQ. The CDR3 extends over 13 amino acids.

The J gene is TRBJ1-5, the V gene TRBV6-6, with D possibly matching TRBD1 (6 bases). The V gene lost 8 bases and the J gene lost 2 bases, with 13 bases spanning the gap. The CDR3 sequence is 14 residues long. Germline V gene lookup returns CDR1 MNHNY and CDR2 SVGAGI (reference sequence). CDR3 amino acids: CASGGGLGNQPQHF. DNA for the CDR3: TGTGCCAGCGGTGGGGGCCTGGGCAATCAGCCCCAGCATTTT.

V usage is TRBV21-1 and J usage is TRBJ1-1. TRBV21-1 is tagged as a pseudogene. The CDR3 runs to 11 residues. The CDR3 region has the DNA TGTGCCAGCAGCAAGGCGGATGAAGCTTTCTTT. As protein: CASSKADEAFF.

This chain joins TRBV11-1 and TRBJ2-7, with TRBD1 matching over 8 bases. V gave up 5 bases and J gave up 4 bases; unmatched junction bases: 10. From germline, CDR1 is SGHAT and CDR2 FQDESV (reference sequence). This CDR3 is built from 15 residues. The DNA of the CDR3 is TGTGCCAGCAGCCCACGGCAGGGGGCTAGGTACGAGCAGTACTTC. The encoded protein is CASSPRQGARYEQYF. The whole variable domain, filled in from reference TRBV11-1 and TRBJ2-7, reads EAEVAQSPRYKITEKSQAVAFWCDPISGHATLYWYRQILGQGPELLVQFQDESVVDDSQLPKDRFSAERLKGVDSTLKIQPAELGDSAMYLCASSPRQGARYEQYFGPGTRLTVT.

V and J are TRBV29-1 and TRBJ2-1, with a weak D call TRBD1 (5 bases). The CDR3 contains 12 residues. V was shortened by 3 bases and J by 10 bases, with 13 bases between the two germline ends. Germline values: CDR1 SQVTM, CDR2 ANQGSEA. CDR3 amino acids: CSVDRATEEQFF. As DNA, the CDR3 is TGCAGCGTTGACAGGGCAACTGAAGAGCAGTTCTTC.

A single count supports this clone. The CDR3 sequence is CASSLRVGGNVQETQYF. DNA of the CDR3: TGTGCCAGCAGCCTAAGGGTCGGGGGGAACGTTCAAGAGACCCAGTACTTC. The V and J genes are TRBV9 and TRBJ2-5; 7 bases are shared with TRBD2. CDR3 length: 17 residues. Germline V gene sequence: CDR1 SGDLS, CDR2 YYNGEE. V lost 4 bases to trimming and J lost 2 bases; unmatched junction nucleotides: 14.

J is TRBJ2-3 and V is TRBV19; 11 bases align to TRBD1. This CDR3 is 17 amino acids long. CDR1 is LNHDA, CDR2 SQIVND, per germline (reference sequence). V lost 8 bases and J lost 5; bases outside the gene matches: 15. CDR3 bases: TGTGCCAGTGATGCGGGGAAAGGACAGGGGGCGGGAGATACGCAGTATTTT. Translation gives CASDAGKGQGAGDTQYF.

This sequence joins TRBV11-2 and TRBJ2-5; no firm D call. This CDR3 has 14 residues. Germline V gene sequence: CDR1 SGHAT, CDR2 FQNNGV. The V end lost 4 bases, the J end lost 1 base, and 10 bases lay between the germline ends. This CDR3 is CASSSLTGQETQYF. The CDR3 nucleotides are TGTGCCAGCAGCTCTCTGACGGGCCAAGAGACCCAGTACTTC.

The chain is built from TRBV6-4 and TRBJ1-1; no firm D call. Germline values: CDR1 MRHNA, CDR2 SNTAGT. The CDR3 is 13 amino acids. The V end lost 5 bases, the J end lost 0 bases, and 7 bases lay between the germline ends. In DNA, the CDR3 is TGTGCCAGCAGTACAGAAATGAACACTGAAGCTTTCTTT. It specifies CASSTEMNTEAFF.

This chain links TRBV5-6 with TRBJ2-7; possibly TRBD1 for D (6 bases). Trimming took 1 base from V and 2 from J, leaving 16 bases between them. CDR3 length: 16 amino acids. Per germline, CDR1 SGHDT and CDR2 YYEEEE. The CDR3 sequence is CASSLSTAGAAYEQYF. The CDR3, as DNA: TGTGCCAGCAGCTTGTCGACCGCAGGGGCGGCCTACGAGCAGTACTTC.

The V call is TRBV4-3, the J call TRBJ2-5; TRBD1 matches 8 bases. The J call is in doubt because the DNA end fits TRBJ2-7 better. The CDR3 sequence is 16 residues long. Germline CDR1 is LGHNA and CDR2 is YSLEER. The CDR3 coding sequence is TGCGCCAGCAGCCAAGCTTACGGACAGGGACCCTACGAGCAGTACTTC. Translated: CASSQAYGQGPYEQYF.

V is TRBV7-9 and J is TRBJ1-4, with D maybe TRBD1 (6 bases). The length of the CDR3 is 14 residues. Germline CDR1 SEHNR, CDR2 FQNEAQ (reference sequence). The V gene lost 5 bases and the J gene lost 8 bases, with 15 bases spanning the gap. The chain's CDR3 is CASSRDRSREKLFF. The CDR3 DNA reads as TGTGCCAGCAGCCGTGACAGGTCCAGGGAAAAACTGTTTTTT. Based on the CDR3 plus reference TRBV7-9 and TRBJ1-4, the full variable domain is DTGVSQNPRHKITKRGQNVTFRCDPISEHNRLYWYRQTLGQGPEFLTYFQNEAQLEKSRLLSDRFSAERPKGSFSTLEIQRTEQGDSAMYLCASSRDRSREKLFFGSGTQLSVL.

Here the CDR3 DNA reads TGTGCCACCCAGGAGGGGCCCTACAATGAGCAGTTCTTC. Amino acids: CATQEGPYNEQFF. The rearrangement uses TRBV7-3 and TRBJ2-1; perhaps TRBD2 as D (6 bases). The V gene lost 10 bases and the J gene lost 2 bases, with 12 bases spanning the gap. Looked up from germline, CDR1 is SGHTA and CDR2 is FQGTGA. The CDR3 loop spans 13 amino acids.

The rearrangement uses TRBV18 and TRBJ2-7, with D tentatively TRBD2 (6 bases). In germline, CDR1 is KGHSH, CDR2 LQKENI. The CDR3 runs to 16 residues. Trimming left V 1 base short and J 3 bases short, with 16 bases between. The CDR3, as DNA: TGTGCCAGCTCACCACTAGGAGGGATAGGCCACTACGAGCAGTACTTC. This codes for CASSPLGGIGHYEQYF.

This rearrangement joins TRBV5-4 to TRBJ2-3; TRBD1 matches at 7 bases. V lost 2 bases and J lost 1; bases outside the gene matches: 4. The CDR3 has 15 residues. Germline V gives CDR1 SGHNT, CDR2 YYREEE (reference sequence). The CDR3 reads CASSFPTGGTDTQYF. CDR3 bases: TGTGCCAGCAGCTTCCCTACAGGGGGCACAGATACGCAGTATTTT.

The chain employs TRBV9 and TRBJ2-2; weak D call: TRBD2 (5 bases). Germline loops: CDR1 SGDLS, CDR2 YYNGEE. The CDR3 has 15 amino acids. V lost 7 bases, J lost 3 bases, and 16 bases lay in between. The CDR3 nucleotides are TGTGCCAGCGGAGGTGGACGGACTTACACCGGGGAGCTGTTTTTT. Its protein product is CASGGGRTYTGELFF.

The chain is built from TRBV5-1 and TRBJ2-2; 8 bases match TRBD1. After removal of 6 bases from V and 6 bases from J, the junction contained 7 bases not matched to a gene. Per the germline V gene, CDR1 is SGHRS and CDR2 is YFSETQ. CDR3 length: 14 amino acids. CDR3 region: CASKNTGGSGELFF. The DNA of the CDR3 is TGCGCCAGCAAGAATACAGGGGGATCCGGGGAGCTGTTTTTT.

This clone was seen only once. This chain uses TRBV5-1 with TRBJ2-6; D may be TRBD1 (6 bases). This CDR3 is 17 amino acids long. Trimming pared 5 bases from V and 5 bases from J, leaving 20 bases between. Per the germline V gene, CDR1 is SGHRS and CDR2 is YFSETQ. CDR3 residues: CASSSGQRSLWANVLTF. Here the CDR3 DNA reads TGCGCCAGCAGTTCTGGACAGAGATCCCTCTGGGCCAACGTCCTGACTTTC. Based on the CDR3 plus reference TRBV5-1 and TRBJ2-6, the full variable domain is KAGVTQTPRYLIKTRGQQVTLSCSPISGHRSVSWYQQTPGQGLQFLFEYFSETQRNKGNFPGRFSGRQFSNSRSEMNVSTLELGDSALYLCASSSGQRSLWANVLTFGAGSRLTVL.

The chain links TRBV5-6 to TRBJ2-1, with D possibly being TRBD2 (6 bases). Looked up from germline, CDR1 is SGHDT and CDR2 is YYEEEE. The germline V and J ends were trimmed by 0 bases and 10 bases, with 11 bases remaining between them. The CDR3 spans 13 residues. The CDR3 protein is CASSLVPRGEQFF. DNA of the CDR3: TGTGCCAGCAGCTTGGTGCCCCGGGGGGAGCAGTTCTTC.

The chain has TRBV10-1 and TRBJ2-7; a possible D gene is TRBD2 (7 bases). V was cut by 2 bases and J by 2 bases, with 13 bases left in between. The CDR3 contains 15 residues. Germline assignment: CDR1 WNHNN and CDR2 SYGVQD (reference sequence). Here the CDR3 DNA reads TGCGCCAGCAGTGAGGGTGTGCGGGGGCCCTACGAGCAGTACTTC. This sequence encodes CASSEGVRGPYEQYF.

The rearrangement links TRBV19 to TRBJ2-3; a possible D gene is TRBD1 (6 bases). There are 13 residues in the CDR3. Germline V gene lookup returns CDR1 LNHDA and CDR2 SQIVND (reference sequence). The V end lost 1 base, the J end lost 11 bases, and 13 bases lay between the germline ends. The CDR3 here is CASSIARGMKQYF. CDR3 bases: TGTGCCAGTAGTATAGCTAGGGGGATGAAGCAGTATTTT.

J is TRBJ2-1 and V is TRBV7-9; 9 bases agree with TRBD2. The germline V gene has CDR1 SEHNR and CDR2 FQNEAQ (reference sequence). The CDR3 extends over 18 amino acids. The junction had 11 bases not matched to a gene; V was cut back by 1 base and J by 4 bases. The CDR3 region is CASSLESLRLADYNEQFF. Written as DNA, the CDR3 is TGTGCCAGCAGCTTAGAAAGTTTGAGACTAGCGGATTACAATGAGCAGTTCTTC.

This clone appeared once. J is TRBJ2-3 and V is TRBV11-2, with 9 bases aligning to TRBD2. With V trimmed by 5 bases and J by 4 bases, 10 bases remained unmatched. CDR1 and CDR2 from the germline V gene are SGHAT and FQNNGV. The CDR3 runs 16 residues. CDR3 amino acids: CASSLLLVAGADTQYF. CDR3 coding DNA: TGTGCCAGCAGCCTCTTGTTGGTAGCGGGGGCAGATACGCAGTATTTT.

The chain links TRBV30 to TRBJ2-2, with 11 positions matching TRBD1. Germline loops: CDR1 GTSNPN, CDR2 SVGIG (reference sequence). The CDR3 runs 15 residues. V was clipped by 4 bases and J by 1 base; unmatched bases: 2. The CDR3 coding sequence is TGTGCCTGGACGGGGACAGGGGGGAACACCGGGGAGCTGTTTTTT. This codes for CAWTGTGGNTGELFF.

This clone was recorded only once. This chain joins TRBV7-2 and TRBJ2-1; no reliable D call. CDR3 length: 14 residues. Germline loops: CDR1 SGHTA, CDR2 FQGNSA. With 5 bases removed from V and 7 bases from J, the gap between germline ends came to 15 bases. This CDR3 is CASSTEAPSNEQFF. The CDR3 region has the DNA TGTGCCAGCAGCACCGAAGCCCCCTCGAATGAGCAGTTCTTC. Full variable domain (remainder filled in from reference TRBV7-2 and TRBJ2-1): GAGVSQSPSNKVTEKGKDVELRCDPISGHTALYWYRQSLGQGLEFLIYFQGNSAPDKSGLPSDRFSAERTGGSVSTLTIQRTQQEDSAVYLCASSTEAPSNEQFFGPGTRLTVL.

The chain couples TRBV5-1 to TRBJ1-5; tentatively, D is TRBD1 (6 bases). V was shortened by 2 bases and J by 2 bases, with 11 bases between the two germline ends. The length of the CDR3 is 15 residues. The germline CDR1 and CDR2 sequences are SGHRS and YFSETQ. The CDR3 nucleotides are TGCGCCAGCAGCTTCGCAGGGGTGGGCAATCAGCCCCAGCATTTT. Translating it yields CASSFAGVGNQPQHF.

The V call is TRBV5-1, the J call TRBJ2-1; 8 nucleotides line up with TRBD2. Germline lookup yields CDR1 SGHRS and CDR2 YFSETQ. The V gene end was trimmed by 5 bases and the J gene end by 5 bases; junction bases not matched to a gene: 12. CDR3 size: 16 residues. The CDR3 DNA reads as TGCGCCAGCAGGCAACCCCCGGGACTAGGGCACAATGAGCAGTTCTTC. Translation gives CASRQPPGLGHNEQFF.

The V and J genes are TRBV6-6 and TRBJ1-6, with D tentatively TRBD1 (6 bases). V gave up 8 bases and J gave up 6 bases, with 14 bases separating them. The CDR3 is made up of 14 amino acids. From germline, CDR1 is MNHNY and CDR2 SVGAGI (reference sequence). As DNA, the CDR3 is TGTGCCAGCTCAGCGACAGGCCTTAATTCACCCCTCCACTTT. Its protein product is CASSATGLNSPLHF.

The V call is TRBV29-1, the J call TRBJ1-1, with D perhaps matching TRBD1 (6 bases). The CDR3 consists of 12 residues. V lost 7 bases and J lost 4, with 13 bases in between. CDR1 and CDR2 from the germline V gene are SQVTM and ANQGSEA. CDR3 nucleotides: TGCAGCGGCGGACAAGGGGGCACTGAAGCTTTCTTT. Translated: CSGGQGGTEAFF.

Concerning this clone itself: Other nucleotide sequences in the sample specify the same CDR3. The V call is TRBV5-1, the J call TRBJ2-5, with TRBD2 identical over 9 bases. The CDR3 covers 13 residues. The germline gives CDR1 SGHRS, CDR2 YFSETQ. V lost 4 bases and J lost 5; bases outside the gene matches: 3. CDR3 bases: TGCGCCAGCAGCCCCGGACTAGCGGAGACCCAGTACTTC. This codes for CASSPGLAETQYF.